The 12 T cell receptor beta chains below come from one sample, sequenced in a study of T cell responses to AZD1222 COVID-19 vaccine. Profiling relied on immunoSEQ multiplex PCR, and the TCRdb table lists in-frame clones only, not all of them. This table has approximately 150,000 clones, more than 75% appearing once. The sequenced sample was peripheral blood, obtained 28 days after the second AZD1222 dose. All receptors derive from an adult who received the AZD1222 COVID-19 vaccine.

The chain couples TRBV19 to TRBJ1-6, with 7 bases matching TRBD1. Germline V gene sequence: CDR1 LNHDA, CDR2 SQIVND (reference sequence). With 6 bases clipped from V and 6 bases from J, the junction kept 11 bases outside the gene matches. There are 16 residues in the CDR3. CDR3 amino acids: CASSAPGQRPNSPLHF. CDR3 DNA: TGTGCCAGTAGCGCTCCGGGACAGAGACCTAATTCACCCCTCCACTTT.

This clone was picked up a small number of times. The chain joins TRBV19 to TRBJ1-6; D is uncertain. CDR3 length equals 14 residues. V lost 1 base and J lost 7, with 8 bases in between. The germline gives CDR1 LNHDA, CDR2 SQIVND (reference sequence). CDR3 in DNA: TGTGCCAGTAGTATAGGGACGGGGAATTCACCCCTCCACTTT. The encoded protein is CASSIGTGNSPLHF. Supplemented by reference TRBV19 and TRBJ1-6, the full variable domain reads DGGITQSPKYLFRKEGQNVTLSCEQNLNHDAMYWYRQDPGQGLRLIYYSQIVNDFQKGDIAEGYSVSREKKESFPLTVTSAQKNPTAFYLCASSIGTGNSPLHFGNGTRLTVT.

V and J are TRBV30 and TRBJ1-5, with a possible D match to TRBD1 (6 bases). Germline values: CDR1 GTSNPN, CDR2 SVGIG (reference sequence). The CDR3 loop spans 14 amino acids. V lost 1 base and J lost 5, with 12 bases in between. DNA for the CDR3: TGTGCCTGGAGTGAGGACAGCCGGGATCAGCCCCAGCATTTT. Amino acids: CAWSEDSRDQPQHF.

This chain connects TRBV3-1 (or the pseudogene TRBV3-2) to TRBJ2-7, with D perhaps matching TRBD2 (7 bases). Germline V gene data show CDR1 as LGHDT and CDR2 as YNNKEL (reference sequence). This CDR3 spans 15 amino acids. The V and J ends lost 3 bases and 7 bases respectively, with 19 bases between them. The CDR3 sequence is CASSHAGAVLSEQYF. In nucleotides, the CDR3 is TGTGCCAGCAGCCACGCGGGGGCCGTTTTAAGTGAGCAGTACTTC.

The chain links TRBV6-5 to TRBJ1-1; D is unclear. Trimming shortened V by 6 bases and J by 5 bases, and 13 bases separated the two germline ends. This CDR3 has 13 residues. CDR1 and CDR2 from the germline V gene are MNHEY and SVGAGI. In nucleotides, the CDR3 is TGTGCCAGCAGCCTCGAACCGGGAACTGAAGCTTTCTTT. Translation gives CASSLEPGTEAFF.

The rearrangement joins TRBV6-5 to TRBJ1-1; the D is unclear. The CDR3 is 13 amino acids. Germline loops: CDR1 MNHEY, CDR2 SVGAGI. The V gene lost 6 bases and the J gene lost 1 base, with 9 bases spanning the gap. Written as DNA, the CDR3 is TGTGCCAGCAGGTACATAGGGAACACTGAAGCTTTCTTT. Its translation: CASRYIGNTEAFF.

The genes are TRBV7-9 and TRBJ1-5, with 9 bases aligning to TRBD1. Trimming cost V 4 bases and J 11 bases; bases outside gene matches: 9. Germline V CDR1 and CDR2: SEHNR, FQNEAQ (reference sequence). The CDR3 runs to 14 residues. The CDR3 DNA follows: TGTGCCAGCAGCTCCGGGACAGGGATAGGGGCCCAGCATTTT. Protein: CASSSGTGIGAQHF.

The rearrangement uses TRBV4-1 and TRBJ1-2, with D hard to call. CDR1 and CDR2 (germline): MGHRA, YSYEKL. Trimming removed 5 bases from V and 6 bases from J, with 19 bases in between. The CDR3 loop spans 15 amino acids. CDR3 sequence (DNA): TGCGCCAGCAGCAACACCTCTCTCAGAAAGCATGGCTACACCTTC. Its protein product is CASSNTSLRKHGYTF.

The CDR3 protein is CASSLGGGSYTDTQYF. The CDR3 DNA sequence: TGTGCCAGCAGCCTTGGCGGGGGGTCCTACACAGATACGCAGTATTTT. This chain links TRBV25-1 with TRBJ2-3, with TRBD2 matching 8 bases. The ends lost 6 bases at V and 2 bases at J; junction bases unmatched: 10. This CDR3 is built from 16 residues. The germline V gene encodes CDR1 MGHDK and CDR2 SYGVNS.

This sequence joins TRBV27 and TRBJ2-7; TRBD2 might be the D (5 bases). CDR3 size: 13 residues. The V gene lost 3 bases and the J gene lost 3 bases, with 9 bases spanning the gap. Germline values: CDR1 MNHEY, CDR2 SMNVEV (reference sequence). CDR3 residues: CASSFEGNYEQYF. For the CDR3, the DNA is TGTGCCAGCAGTTTTGAGGGTAACTACGAGCAGTACTTC.

The rearrangement uses TRBV3-1 (or the pseudogene TRBV3-2) and TRBJ1-1; no definite D call. With 3 bases removed from V and 1 base from J, the gap between germline ends came to 9 bases. The length of the CDR3 is 14 residues. Looked up from germline, CDR1 is LGHDT and CDR2 is YNNKEL (reference sequence). The CDR3 DNA reads TGTGCCAGCAGCCACTCCTGGGAGAACACTGAAGCTTTCTTT. It specifies CASSHSWENTEAFF.

The chain joins TRBV7-9 to TRBJ2-2, with D maybe TRBD1 (5 bases). The CDR3 is 16 amino acids. Germline V gene lookup returns CDR1 SEHNR and CDR2 FQNEAQ (reference sequence). Trimming cost V 5 bases and J 3 bases, with 16 bases left between them. The DNA for the CDR3 is TGTGCCAGCAGCCCTCAGCCCCAGGGTTACACCGGGGAGCTGTTTTTT. This codes for CASSPQPQGYTGELFF.